These 30 T cell receptor beta chains were sequenced from one sample in a study of cytomegalovirus exposure and HLA in healthy donors. The PCR employed 60 Vbeta primers together with 13 Jbeta primers. Sequencing used immunoSEQ multiplex PCR; TCRdb keeps in-frame clones, though not all of them. Here the sample spans roughly 180,000 clones, 78% being singletons. The sequenced sample was PBMCs. These receptors all come from a female donor in good health and CMV-seronegative.

This chain connects TRBV7-9 to TRBJ1-2; 8 bases are a match to TRBD1. This CDR3 has 11 amino acids. Germline V CDR1 and CDR2: SEHNR, FQNEAQ (reference sequence). In DNA, the CDR3 is TGTCTGGGACAGGAGAACTATGGCTACACCTTC. Its translation is CLGQENYGYTF. The whole variable domain, filled in from reference TRBV7-9 and TRBJ1-2, reads DTGVSQNPRHKITKRGQNVTFRCDPISEHNRLYWYRQTLGQGPEFLTYFQNEAQLEKSRLLSDRFSAERPKGSFSTLEIQRTEQGDSAMYLCLGQENYGYTFGSGTRLTVV.

This clone was detected a few times. V gene TRBV6-5 combines with J gene TRBJ2-7, with TRBD1 identical over 7 bases. CDR1 and CDR2 (germline): MNHEY, SVGAGI. V lost 8 bases to trimming and J lost 5 bases; unmatched junction nucleotides: 6. CDR3 length: 12 amino acids. This chain's CDR3 is CASFGTVDEQYF. The CDR3 DNA reads as TGTGCCAGCTTCGGGACAGTGGACGAGCAGTACTTC.

There are a few counts of this clone. This chain uses TRBV7-8 with TRBJ1-6; D might be TRBD1 (5 bases). Germline V gene sequence: CDR1 SGHVS, CDR2 FQNEAQ. This CDR3 is 16 amino acids long. The V gene lost 5 bases and the J gene lost 10 bases, with 21 bases spanning the gap. The CDR3 loop is CASSLSGAVGLSPLHF. In nucleotides, the CDR3 is TGTGCCAGCAGCCTCAGCGGGGCAGTAGGGTTATCACCCCTCCACTTT.

The chain is built from TRBV2 and TRBJ2-7; 12 nucleotides match TRBD2. V trimming: 6 bases; J trimming: 5 bases; junction bases outside the gene matches: 8. The length of the CDR3 is 15 residues. The V gene's germline CDR1 is SNHLY and CDR2 FYNNEI. The CDR3 loop reads CASSQRLAGAHEQYF. The CDR3 DNA reads as TGTGCCAGCAGCCAGAGACTAGCGGGAGCCCACGAGCAGTACTTC.

The V and J genes are TRBV9 and TRBJ2-7; D is ambiguous. V lost 0 bases, J lost 3 bases, and 22 bases lay in between. The germline V gene has CDR1 SGDLS and CDR2 YYNGEE. The length of the CDR3 is 18 residues. For the CDR3, the DNA is TGTGCCAGCAGCGTAGACCCCTGGGTTGGAGCCGGTTTCTACGAGCAGTACTTC. Its translation is CASSVDPWVGAGFYEQYF.

The genes are TRBV19 and TRBJ2-5; 10 nucleotides align to TRBD1. CDR3 length equals 15 residues. Germline V gene data show CDR1 as LNHDA and CDR2 as SQIVND (reference sequence). The ends lost 6 bases at V and 2 bases at J; junction bases unmatched: 6. CDR3 sequence (DNA): TGTGCCAGTAGAAGCAGACAGGGGGCTCAAGAGACCCAGTACTTC. It codes for CASRSRQGAQETQYF.

The count of this clone is one. This sequence joins TRBV10-3 and TRBJ2-3; D remains ambiguous. The germline V and J ends were trimmed by 2 bases and 3 bases, with 18 bases remaining between them. Germline-derived CDR1 and CDR2 are ENHRY and SYGVKD. The CDR3 runs to 17 residues. CDR3 DNA sequence: TGTGCCATCAGTGAGCAGAGTTCTAGTCTCTCTACAGATACGCAGTATTTT. Translated: CAISEQSSSLSTDTQYF.

The CDR3 spells CASSNLAQAIYEQYF. Written as DNA, the CDR3 is TGTGCCAGCAGCAACCTTGCCCAGGCGATCTACGAGCAGTACTTC. The gene calls are TRBV11-2 and TRBJ2-7; D gene uncertain. The V end lost 5 bases, the J end lost 3 bases, and 17 bases lay between the germline ends. CDR1 is SGHAT, CDR2 FQNNGV, per germline. This CDR3 has 15 residues.

V is TRBV5-5 and J is TRBJ1-3, with D unresolved. CDR1 SGHKS and CDR2 YYEKEE come from the germline V gene (reference sequence). This CDR3 spans 13 amino acids. The V end was cut by 7 bases, the J end by 3 bases, with 11 bases between. DNA of the CDR3: TGTGCCAGCTTCAGGCCAAATGGAAACACCATATATTTT. Its translation: CASFRPNGNTIYF.

This chain connects TRBV18 to TRBJ2-7, with 7 nucleotides matching TRBD1. V lost 3 bases and J lost 3; bases outside the gene matches: 5. Germline V CDR1 and CDR2: KGHSH, LQKENI. The CDR3 is made up of 14 amino acids. For the CDR3, the DNA is TGTGCCAGCTCACCTACGGACAGGAACTACGAGCAGTACTTC. Its protein product is CASSPTDRNYEQYF.

The chain is built from TRBV30 and TRBJ1-5; the D is unclear. This CDR3 is built from 14 residues. CDR1 GTSNPN and CDR2 SVGIG come from the germline V gene (reference sequence). V was cut by 1 base and J by 11 bases, with 18 bases left in between. CDR3 coding DNA: TGTGCCTGGAGTGCGGACGACTGGAGGGAGGCCCAGCATTTT. It specifies CAWSADDWREAQHF.

The chain employs TRBV11-2 and TRBJ1-1, with TRBD1 matching over 9 bases. Germline V gene lookup returns CDR1 SGHAT and CDR2 FQNNGV. The CDR3 extends over 14 amino acids. J lost 10 bases, V lost 1 base, and 7 bases had no gene match. In DNA form, the CDR3 reads TGTGCCAGCAGCTTAGCCGGGACAGGGCGCGGAGCTTTCTTT. Residues: CASSLAGTGRGAFF.

The rearrangement links TRBV2 to TRBJ2-7; 7 bases line up with TRBD1. Germline V gives CDR1 SNHLY, CDR2 FYNNEI. After removal of 5 bases from V and 0 bases from J, the junction contained 4 bases not matched to a gene. The CDR3 runs to 14 residues. The CDR3 loop is CASSRGGTSYEQYF. The CDR3 DNA reads as TGTGCCAGCAGTAGAGGGGGCACCTCCTACGAGCAGTACTTC.

V and J are TRBV11-2 and TRBJ2-2; tentative D call: TRBD2 (5 bases). This CDR3 comprises 13 residues. CDR1 and CDR2 (germline): SGHAT, FQNNGV. V was clipped by 2 bases and J by 6 bases, with 7 bases between them. This CDR3 reads CASSLLGAGELFF. CDR3 DNA: TGTGCCAGCAGCTTACTCGGGGCCGGGGAGCTGTTTTTT.

The table lists this clone with a few counts. This rearrangement joins TRBV18 to TRBJ1-1; the match to TRBD1 covers 10 bases. The CDR3 is 16 residues long. Germline V CDR1 and CDR2: KGHSH, LQKENI. The V segment lost 5 bases and the J segment 0 bases; nucleotides outside the gene matches: 6. The CDR3 spells CASSYGTGVLNTEAFF. In DNA, the CDR3 is TGTGCCAGCTCATACGGGACAGGGGTTCTGAACACTGAAGCTTTCTTT.

Here the CDR3 DNA reads TGTGCCAGCAGCACCAGTGCCAGGGACTATGGCTACACCTTC. Its translation is CASSTSARDYGYTF. V is TRBV11-2 and J is TRBJ1-2, with TRBD1 as a possible D gene (5 bases). The germline V gene has CDR1 SGHAT and CDR2 FQNNGV. V lost 5 bases to trimming and J lost 3 bases, with 13 bases between them. CDR3 size: 14 residues.

The chain uses TRBV5-1 and TRBJ2-3, with 7 bases identical to TRBD2. The V gene's germline CDR1 is SGHRS and CDR2 YFSETQ. Trimming removed 5 bases from V and 0 bases from J; junction bases left unmatched: 3. This CDR3 comprises 14 residues. CDR3 region: CASRPAGSTDTQYF. The DNA of the CDR3 is TGCGCCAGCAGACCAGCGGGAAGCACAGATACGCAGTATTTT.

The chain uses TRBV7-9 and TRBJ2-5, with 8 positions matching TRBD2. CDR1 SEHNR and CDR2 FQNEAQ come from the germline V gene (reference sequence). The CDR3 is made up of 16 amino acids. Trimming removed 5 bases from V and 3 bases from J; junction bases left unmatched: 11. Here the CDR3 reads CASSIARSGGKETQYF. DNA of the CDR3: TGTGCCAGCAGCATCGCGCGCAGCGGGGGTAAAGAGACCCAGTACTTC.

This rearrangement joins TRBV25-1 to TRBJ1-2, with a possible D match to TRBD1 (5 bases). The V gene lost 4 bases and the J gene lost 7 bases, with 16 bases spanning the gap. Germline V lookup: CDR1 MGHDK, CDR2 SYGVNS. The CDR3 sequence is 14 residues long. CDR3 sequence (DNA): TGTGCCAGCAGTGCCTCCAGGGTGGGCTCTGGCTACACCTTC. It encodes CASSASRVGSGYTF.

There are a few counts of this clone. This sequence joins TRBV15 and TRBJ1-3; no definite D call. Per germline, CDR1 LNHNV and CDR2 YYDKDF (reference sequence). The CDR3 is 16 amino acids. Trimming cost V 0 bases and J 0 bases, with 9 bases left between them. The CDR3 is CATSRDRESSGNTIYF. CDR3 coding DNA: TGTGCCACCAGCAGAGATAGGGAGAGCTCTGGAAACACCATATATTTT.

The J gene is TRBJ2-2, the V gene TRBV7-9; D is perhaps TRBD1 (6 bases). In germline, CDR1 is SEHNR, CDR2 FQNEAQ (reference sequence). V was trimmed by 3 bases and J by 1 base, leaving 6 bases between them. The CDR3 is made up of 14 amino acids. CDR3 sequence: CASSLDRNTGELFF. Written as DNA, the CDR3 is TGTGCCAGCAGCTTGGACAGGAACACCGGGGAGCTGTTTTTT.

The V call is TRBV4-3, the J call TRBJ1-2, with D unresolved. Germline assignment: CDR1 LGHNA and CDR2 YSLEER. V was shortened by 1 base and J by 7 bases, with 10 bases between the two germline ends. The CDR3 contains 13 residues. CDR3 sequence reads: CASSQGADSGYTF. CDR3 sequence (DNA): TGCGCCAGCAGCCAAGGGGCGGACTCTGGCTACACCTTC.

The chain links TRBV11-3 to TRBJ2-1, with TRBD2 matching over 10 bases. Per germline, CDR1 SGHNT and CDR2 YENEEA. The trim removed 10 bases at V and 0 bases at J, leaving 6 bases unmatched. This CDR3 has 15 residues. The CDR3 reads CATTQRGGSYNEQFF. DNA for the CDR3: TGTGCCACCACACAGCGGGGGGGCTCCTACAATGAGCAGTTCTTC.

A few counts support this clone. The chain links TRBV4-2 to TRBJ2-1; 9 nucleotides match TRBD2. J was trimmed by 2 bases and V by 3 bases; bases with no gene match: 8. The CDR3 length is 17 residues. Germline V CDR1 and CDR2: LGHNA, YNFKEQ. The CDR3 nucleotides read TGTGCCAGCAGCCACGAACCGGGACTAGCCCCCTACAATGAGCAGTTCTTC. This gives the protein CASSHEPGLAPYNEQFF.

The chain recombines TRBV4-1 with TRBJ2-7, with 7 bases aligning to TRBD2. The CDR3 covers 18 residues. Germline assignment: CDR1 MGHRA and CDR2 YSYEKL. J gave up 0 bases and V 2 bases, and 13 bases lay outside the gene matches. The CDR3: CASSQHPFGGGSSYEQYF. CDR3 in DNA: TGCGCCAGCAGCCAACACCCCTTCGGCGGGGGTAGCTCCTACGAGCAGTACTTC.

In this sample, this clone turned up a few times. V is TRBV25-1 and J is TRBJ2-7; D may be TRBD1 (5 bases). The CDR3 extends over 13 amino acids. V shed 7 bases and J shed 9 bases, with 19 bases lying between them. Germline assignment: CDR1 MGHDK and CDR2 SYGVNS. The CDR3 sequence: CASKAGMTGRQYF. The CDR3, as DNA: TGTGCCAGCAAGGCAGGGATGACGGGTCGGCAGTACTTC.

The chain joins TRBV11-3 to TRBJ2-7, with 8 bases fitting TRBD1. The CDR3 covers 13 residues. V lost 5 bases, J lost 3 bases, and 3 bases stayed unmatched. Germline V gene sequence: CDR1 SGHNT, CDR2 YENEEA. In nucleotides, the CDR3 is TGTGCCAGCAGCCGGACAGGGAGCTACGAGCAGTACTTC. It translates to CASSRTGSYEQYF.

The gene calls are TRBV10-3 and TRBJ1-2; D call uncertain. The V end was cut by 0 bases, the J end by 3 bases, with 8 bases between. Germline V lookup: CDR1 ENHRY, CDR2 SYGVKD. The CDR3 totals 14 residues. The CDR3 region is CAISESGSHYGYTF. The CDR3 DNA sequence: TGTGCCATCAGTGAGTCTGGGAGTCACTATGGCTACACCTTC.

The V call is TRBV2, the J call TRBJ2-5, with D possibly being TRBD1 (6 bases). The CDR3 loop spans 13 amino acids. Deletions cut 4 bases from V and 13 bases from J, with 19 bases between. Germline V gene lookup returns CDR1 SNHLY and CDR2 FYNNEI. CDR3 residues: CASSVLSRDTAYF. The CDR3 region has the DNA TGTGCCAGCAGTGTCCTCTCTCGGGACACGGCGTACTTC.

The count of this clone is one. For the CDR3, the DNA is TGTGCCAGCAGTTTATCGGGAAGTCATGGCTACACCTTC. Residues: CASSLSGSHGYTF. The rearrangement links TRBV28 to TRBJ1-2; no clear D. Trimming stripped 1 base from V and 6 bases from J, with 9 bases between. This CDR3 is 13 amino acids long. The germline V gene has CDR1 MDHEN and CDR2 SYDVKM.